This TCR beta chain was captured in a study of blood T cell repertoires in COVID-19. Study-level information: Specimens from acute and convalescent COVID-19 originated in the United States, Italy and Spain. From T cells, B-cell-depleted T cells, or PBMCs came the material, which was cDNA or gDNA.

This clone was picked up a small number of times. CDR3 length: 15 amino acids. CDR1 SGHAT and CDR2 FQDESV come from the germline V gene (reference sequence). The V and J ends lost 1 base and 0 bases respectively, with 9 bases between them. Patients of the Seattle cohort, enrolled during active infection, were followed longitudinally. The protocol was immunoSEQ multiplex PCR, while the TCRdb copy is restricted to in-frame clones and leaves out a portion. The table includes 150,000 to 200,000 clones, about 81% detected once. The chain employs TRBV11-1 and TRBJ1-1; a possible D gene is TRBD1 (6 bases). The source of this sequence is a woman older than 75 with COVID-19, enrolled during active disease. The sample comprised peripheral blood. The CDR3 bases are TGTGCCAGCAGCTTAGTAGGGACAATGAACACTGAAGCTTTCTTT. As protein: CASSLVGTMNTEAFF.